What follows are 4 T cell receptor beta chains derived from one specimen sequenced in a study of T cells expressing NK-cell markers (dated by TCRdb to 2018 to 2021). The method was 5' RACE. TCRdb lists the instrument as Illumina HiSeq 2000. After TCRdb reprocessed the reads, each CDR3 protein sequence was kept as one row, without DNA. This sample's table contains about 140,000 distinct CDR3 sequences. 9.5% to 15% of the sample goes to the ten largest clones. Material: blood T cells: a sorted CD56 or NKG2C T cell subset, CD4+ or CD8+ T cells, or bulk PBMC T cells (not recorded which). The origin of the receptors is a man aged 18 to 29 in good health. Donor details come from another sample of the same person, matched by shared clones.

The chain links TRBV4-3 to TRBJ1-1; TCRdb's D gene call, TRBD1, goes unchecked for lack of DNA. This CDR3 spans 12 amino acids. From germline, CDR1 is LGHNA and CDR2 YSLEER. The CDR3 sequence is CASSQDRVEAFF.

This chain links TRBV20-1 with TRBJ2-3; without DNA, the TCRdb call of TRBD2 cannot be checked. This CDR3 is built from 15 residues. The V gene's germline CDR1 is DFQATT and CDR2 SNEGSKA (reference sequence). CDR3 region: CSARDLRTLMDTQYF.

The V call is TRBV12-3 or TRBV12-4, the J call TRBJ1-2. The CDR3 totals 14 residues. The CDR3 loop reads CASSLGPSTTGYTF.

The chain links TRBV15 to TRBJ2-7. The germline V gene encodes CDR1 LNHNV and CDR2 YYDKDF (reference sequence). This CDR3 spans 14 amino acids. The CDR3: CATSRPDWLPEQYF.